This passage covers 19 T cell receptor beta chains from one sample sequenced in a study of T cells in Graves' hyperthyroidism and ophthalmopathy. Researchers amplified the TCR beta CDR3 regions from RNA transcripts. The HTBI set primed first-round TCR CDR3 RT-PCR. TCRdb reanalysed the multiplex PCR reads using MiXCR and keeps one entry per CDR3 protein. Counted here are around 300,000 distinct CDR3 sequences, around a quarter occurring once; the ten biggest clones make up 25% to 30%. Sequencing was carried out using blood. The receptors were gathered from a man between 40 and 49 years old with Graves' hyperthyroidism that later progressed to Graves' ophthalmopathy.

This clonotype has ten or more counts. V usage is TRBV7-2 and J usage is TRBJ1-2, with 9 positions matching TRBD1. J gave up 7 bases and V 5 bases, and 11 bases lay outside the gene matches. In germline, CDR1 is SGHTA, CDR2 FQGNSA. The CDR3 contains 15 residues. CDR3 residues: CASSLVQGAATGYTF. As DNA, the CDR3 is TGTGCCAGCAGCCTGGTACAGGGGGCGGCCACTGGCTACACCTTC.

This clonotype has at least ten counts. The V call is TRBV12-3 or TRBV12-4, the J call TRBJ2-5, with D unclear. V lost 5 bases, J lost 4 bases, and 8 bases lay in between. This CDR3 contains 12 residues. The DNA of the CDR3 is TGTGCCAGCAGTAGTCTCCCAGAGACCCAGTACTTC. Encoded protein: CASSSLPETQYF.

This clonotype was counted at least ten times. The chain has TRBV24-1 and TRBJ1-1; D might be TRBD1 (5 bases). From germline, CDR1 is KGHDR and CDR2 SFDVKD. Trimming left V 1 base short and J 4 bases short, with 6 bases between. The length of the CDR3 is 13 residues. The CDR3 loop is CATSDFRGTEAFF. The CDR3, as DNA: TGTGCCACCAGTGATTTTAGGGGCACTGAAGCTTTCTTT.

This chain joins TRBV6-1 and TRBJ2-5; possibly TRBD1 or TRBD2 for D (5 bases each). The CDR3 extends over 13 amino acids. V was trimmed by 3 bases and J by 5 bases, leaving 10 bases between them. CDR1 is MNHNS, CDR2 SASEGT, per germline. The CDR3 sequence: CASSDREMETQYF. The CDR3 DNA follows: TGTGCCAGCAGTGACAGGGAGATGGAGACCCAGTACTTC.

There are many counts of this clonotype. This chain connects TRBV12-3 or TRBV12-4 to TRBJ1-5, with unresolved D. The CDR3 is 13 residues long. V was cut by 6 bases and J by 0 bases, with 6 bases left in between. The CDR3: CASSVYSNQPQHF. The CDR3 DNA sequence: TGTGCCAGCAGCGTATATAGCAATCAGCCCCAGCATTTT.

This clonotype was seen more than once but under ten times. V usage is TRBV27 and J usage is TRBJ1-5; 10 bases are a match to TRBD1. V lost 5 bases to trimming and J lost 7 bases; unmatched junction nucleotides: 8. Germline V gives CDR1 MNHEY, CDR2 SMNVEV (reference sequence). This CDR3 is 15 amino acids long. Here the CDR3 reads CASSTTRTGGQPQHF. In DNA form, the CDR3 reads TGTGCCAGCAGTACGACCCGGACAGGGGGACAGCCCCAGCATTTT.

This chain joins TRBV12-3 or TRBV12-4 and TRBJ2-7; TRBD1 agrees at 9 bases. The V gene end was trimmed by 7 bases and the J gene end by 6 bases; junction bases not matched to a gene: 10. The CDR3 is 14 residues long. The CDR3 bases are TGTGCCAGCATCTCTCGGGACAGGGTCTCCGAGCAGTACTTC. Its translation is CASISRDRVSEQYF.

The table lists this clonotype with many counts. The V and J genes are TRBV30 and TRBJ2-7, with D perhaps matching TRBD1 (5 bases). Per the germline V gene, CDR1 is GTSNPN and CDR2 is SVGIG (reference sequence). The ends were cut back, 2 bases at V and 4 bases at J, with 9 bases in the middle. The CDR3 length is 12 residues. CDR3 DNA sequence: TGTGCCTGGAGTTCACAGGATTACGAGCAGTACTTC. It encodes CAWSSQDYEQYF.

This clonotype was counted between two and nine times. The rearrangement uses TRBV11-2 and TRBJ1-1; D remains ambiguous. The CDR3 is made up of 15 amino acids. V gave up 2 bases and J gave up 4 bases, with 14 bases separating them. The germline V gene encodes CDR1 SGHAT and CDR2 FQNNGV. CDR3 in amino acids: CASSLSGISGTEAFF. The DNA of the CDR3 is TGTGCCAGCAGCTTAAGTGGGATTTCTGGCACTGAAGCTTTCTTT.

This clonotype was found many times. The chain has TRBV7-3 and TRBJ2-5; D is unresolved. Trimming removed 3 bases from V and 1 base from J, with 6 bases in between. CDR1 and CDR2 from the germline V gene are SGHTA and FQGTGA. The CDR3 has 13 amino acids. The CDR3 coding sequence is TGTGCCAGCAGCTTGATGCCCCAAGAGACCCAGTACTTC. It is translated as CASSLMPQETQYF.

V and J are TRBV6-8 and TRBJ1-3, with D hard to call. There are 13 residues in the CDR3. V was clipped by 4 bases and J by 4 bases, with 8 bases between them. Germline V gene data show CDR1 as MNHGY and CDR2 as SAAAGT. The CDR3 loop reads CASSFLQGNTIYF. CDR3 bases: TGTGCCAGCAGTTTTCTGCAGGGAAACACCATATATTTT.

This clonotype was seen repeatedly, ten times or more. The gene calls are TRBV6-5 and TRBJ2-7; the match to TRBD1 covers 10 bases. Germline V lookup: CDR1 MNHEY, CDR2 SVGAGI. Losses at the gene ends were 6 bases for V and 3 bases for J; bases not matched to a gene: 5. The CDR3 totals 14 residues. The CDR3 sequence is CASRRGTGDYEQYF. In DNA, the CDR3 is TGTGCCAGCAGGAGAGGGACAGGGGACTACGAGCAGTACTTC.

This clonotype was observed at least ten times. CDR3 in amino acids: CASSLFQTGRGGYTF. CDR3 coding DNA: TGTGCCAGCAGCTTGTTCCAAACAGGGAGAGGCGGCTACACCTTC. The chain is built from TRBV11-2 and TRBJ1-2; possibly TRBD1 for D (6 bases). V lost 3 bases, J lost 8 bases, and 19 bases lay in between. The CDR3 covers 15 residues. The germline gives CDR1 SGHAT, CDR2 FQNNGV.

This clonotype was seen at least ten times. This rearrangement joins TRBV11-2 to TRBJ1-1; possible D gene TRBD1, 5 bases. The CDR3 totals 15 residues. The germline V and J ends were trimmed by 6 bases and 7 bases, with 21 bases remaining between them. Germline CDR1 and CDR2: SGHAT and FQNNGV. The CDR3 protein is CASRRGEGSMGEAFF. CDR3 DNA sequence: TGTGCCAGCAGGCGGGGGGAGGGTAGTATGGGTGAAGCTTTCTTT. The full variable domain, in which reference TRBV11-2 and TRBJ1-1 provide the parts outside the CDR3, is EAGVAQSPRYKIIEKRQSVAFWCNPISGHATLYWYQQILGQGPKLLIQFQNNGVVDDSQLPKDRFSAERLKGVDSTLKIQPAKLEDSAVYLCASRRGEGSMGEAFFGQGTRLTVV.

This clonotype appeared many times. The J gene is TRBJ2-5, the V gene TRBV5-1; 8 bases line up with TRBD2. Germline V gene data show CDR1 as SGHRS and CDR2 as YFSETQ. CDR3 length: 15 amino acids. V lost 4 bases to trimming and J lost 5 bases; unmatched junction nucleotides: 10. Here the CDR3 reads CASSRSGSHGETQYF. The CDR3, as DNA: TGCGCCAGCAGCAGGAGCGGGAGTCATGGGGAGACCCAGTACTTC.

This clonotype appeared many times. The chain recombines TRBV7-6 with TRBJ1-2; the D gene is possibly TRBD1 (6 bases). Germline-derived CDR1 and CDR2 are SGHVS and FNYEAQ. CDR3 length: 16 residues. The V gene lost 1 base and the J gene lost 8 bases, with 20 bases spanning the gap. CDR3 protein: CASSLGGGAGISGYTF. As DNA, the CDR3 is TGTGCCAGCAGCTTAGGCGGGGGGGCTGGGATCTCGGGCTACACCTTC.

This clonotype was observed many times. The chain joins TRBV27 to TRBJ1-5, with 10 bases identical to TRBD1. V gave up 7 bases and J gave up 2 bases; unmatched junction bases: 11. The CDR3 loop spans 17 amino acids. Per germline, CDR1 MNHEY and CDR2 SMNVEV (reference sequence). For the CDR3, the DNA is TGTGCCAGCAATCGACAGGGGGCCCCTTCGGGCAATCAGCCCCAGCATTTT. Its protein product is CASNRQGAPSGNQPQHF.

Many counts were recorded for this clonotype. V is TRBV28 and J is TRBJ1-1, with 8 bases that match TRBD1. With 4 bases clipped from V and 10 bases from J, the junction kept 11 bases outside the gene matches. Germline V CDR1 and CDR2: MDHEN, SYDVKM. This CDR3 has 14 residues. This CDR3 reads CASSSIGTGSLAFF. CDR3 nucleotides: TGTGCCAGCAGTTCAATCGGGACAGGTAGTTTAGCTTTCTTT.

This rearrangement joins TRBV20-1 to TRBJ1-1; D unresolved. The CDR3 contains 14 residues. V dropped 0 bases and J dropped 2 bases, with 10 bases sitting between them. CDR1 DFQATT and CDR2 SNEGSKA come from the germline V gene (reference sequence). The CDR3 coding sequence is TGCAGTGCTAGAGACATGAGGGCAAACACTGAAGCTTTCTTT. The encoded protein is CSARDMRANTEAFF.